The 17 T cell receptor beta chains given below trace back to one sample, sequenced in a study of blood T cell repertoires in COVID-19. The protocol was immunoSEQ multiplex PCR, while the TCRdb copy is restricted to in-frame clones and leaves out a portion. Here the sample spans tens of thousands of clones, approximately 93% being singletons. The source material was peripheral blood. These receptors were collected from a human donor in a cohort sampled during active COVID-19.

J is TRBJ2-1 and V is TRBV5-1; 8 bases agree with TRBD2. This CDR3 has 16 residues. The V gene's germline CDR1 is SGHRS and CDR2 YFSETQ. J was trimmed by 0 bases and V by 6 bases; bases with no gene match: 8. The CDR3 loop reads CASNLVAGSSYNEQFF. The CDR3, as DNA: TGCGCCAGCAATCTGGTAGCGGGGAGCTCCTACAATGAGCAGTTCTTC.

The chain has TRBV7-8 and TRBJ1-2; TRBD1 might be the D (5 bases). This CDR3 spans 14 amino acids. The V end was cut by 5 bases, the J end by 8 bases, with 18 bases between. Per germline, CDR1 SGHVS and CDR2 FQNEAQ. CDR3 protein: CASSPSRAQDGYTF. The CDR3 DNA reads TGTGCCAGCAGCCCGTCCAGGGCCCAGGACGGCTACACCTTC. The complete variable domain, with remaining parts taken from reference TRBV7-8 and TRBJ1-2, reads GAGVSQSPRYKVAKRGQDVALRCDPISGHVSLFWYQQALGQGPEFLTYFQNEAQLDKSGLPSDRFFAERPEGSVSTLKIQRTQQEDSAVYLCASSPSRAQDGYTFGSGTRLTVV.

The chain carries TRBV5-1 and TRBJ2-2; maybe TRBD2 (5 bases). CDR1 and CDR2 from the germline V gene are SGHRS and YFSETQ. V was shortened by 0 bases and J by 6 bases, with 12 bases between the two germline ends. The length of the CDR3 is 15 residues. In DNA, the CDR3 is TGCGCCAGCAGCTTGGGCGGGCCCGGCCCCGGGGAGCTGTTTTTT. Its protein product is CASSLGGPGPGELFF.

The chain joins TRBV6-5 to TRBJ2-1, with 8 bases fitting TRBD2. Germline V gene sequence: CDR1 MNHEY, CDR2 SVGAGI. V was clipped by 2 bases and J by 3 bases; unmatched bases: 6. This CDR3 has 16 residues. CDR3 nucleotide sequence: TGTGCCAGCAGTTACGAGACTAGCGATGTCTACAATGAGCAGTTCTTC. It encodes CASSYETSDVYNEQFF.

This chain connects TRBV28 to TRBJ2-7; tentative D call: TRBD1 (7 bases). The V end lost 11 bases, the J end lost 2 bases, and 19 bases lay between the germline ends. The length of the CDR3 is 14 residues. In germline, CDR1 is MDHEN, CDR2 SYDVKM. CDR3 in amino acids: CAASRQGGPYEQYF. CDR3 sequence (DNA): TGTGCCGCGAGCCGACAGGGAGGCCCCTACGAGCAGTACTTC.

The CDR3 reads CASSPRVPGLNSPLHF. The CDR3 DNA reads TGTGCCAGCAGCCCACGGGTGCCGGGATTAAATTCACCCCTCCACTTT. The genes are TRBV7-8 and TRBJ1-6; D is uncertain. Germline V gene lookup returns CDR1 SGHVS and CDR2 FQNEAQ. V was shortened by 5 bases and J by 7 bases, with 18 bases between the two germline ends. The CDR3 loop spans 16 amino acids. Supplemented by reference TRBV7-8 and TRBJ1-6, the full variable domain reads GAGVSQSPRYKVAKRGQDVALRCDPISGHVSLFWYQQALGQGPEFLTYFQNEAQLDKSGLPSDRFFAERPEGSVSTLKIQRTQQEDSAVYLCASSPRVPGLNSPLHFGNGTRLTVT.

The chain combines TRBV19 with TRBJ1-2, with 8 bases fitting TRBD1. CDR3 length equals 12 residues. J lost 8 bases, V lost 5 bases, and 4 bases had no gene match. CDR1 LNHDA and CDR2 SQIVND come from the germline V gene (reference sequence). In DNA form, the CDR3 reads TGTGCCAGTAGTCCCTGGACAGGGGGCTACACCTTC. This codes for CASSPWTGGYTF.

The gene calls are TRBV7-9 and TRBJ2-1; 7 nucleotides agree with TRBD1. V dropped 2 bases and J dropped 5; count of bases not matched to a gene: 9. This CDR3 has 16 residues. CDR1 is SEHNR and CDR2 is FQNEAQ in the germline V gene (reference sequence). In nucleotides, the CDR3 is TGTGCCAGCAGCTTACCGGTTGGGACAGCCAACAATGAGCAGTTCTTC. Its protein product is CASSLPVGTANNEQFF.

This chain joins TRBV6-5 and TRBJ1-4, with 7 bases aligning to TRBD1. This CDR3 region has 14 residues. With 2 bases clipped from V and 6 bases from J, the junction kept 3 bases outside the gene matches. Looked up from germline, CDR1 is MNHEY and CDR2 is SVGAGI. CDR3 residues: CASSYLGQDEKLFF. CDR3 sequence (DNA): TGTGCCAGCAGTTACCTCGGACAGGATGAAAAACTGTTTTTT.

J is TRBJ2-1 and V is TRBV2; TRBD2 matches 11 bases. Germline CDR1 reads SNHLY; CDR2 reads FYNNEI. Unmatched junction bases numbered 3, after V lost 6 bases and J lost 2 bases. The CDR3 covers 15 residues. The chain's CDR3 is CASRELAGAYNEQFF. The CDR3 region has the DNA TGTGCCAGCAGAGAACTAGCGGGGGCCTACAATGAGCAGTTCTTC.

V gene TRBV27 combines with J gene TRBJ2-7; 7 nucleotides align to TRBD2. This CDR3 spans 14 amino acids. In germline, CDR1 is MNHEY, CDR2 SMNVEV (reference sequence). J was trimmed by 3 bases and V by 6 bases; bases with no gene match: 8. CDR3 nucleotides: TGTGCCAGCAGACCGGGACTACCACTCTACGAGCAGTACTTC. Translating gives CASRPGLPLYEQYF.

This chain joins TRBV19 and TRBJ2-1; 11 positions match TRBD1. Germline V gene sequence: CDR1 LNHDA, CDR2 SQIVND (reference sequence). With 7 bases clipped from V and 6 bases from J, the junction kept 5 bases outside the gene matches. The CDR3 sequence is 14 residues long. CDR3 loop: CASNPGTGGNEQFF. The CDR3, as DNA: TGTGCCAGTAATCCCGGGACAGGGGGCAATGAGCAGTTCTTC.

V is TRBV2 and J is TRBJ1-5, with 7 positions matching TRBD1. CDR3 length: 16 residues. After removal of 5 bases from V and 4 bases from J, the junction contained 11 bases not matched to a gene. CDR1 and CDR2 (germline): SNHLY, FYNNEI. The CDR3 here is CASSLNRGIGNQPQHF. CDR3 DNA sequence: TGTGCCAGCAGTCTCAACAGGGGAATAGGAAATCAGCCCCAGCATTTT.

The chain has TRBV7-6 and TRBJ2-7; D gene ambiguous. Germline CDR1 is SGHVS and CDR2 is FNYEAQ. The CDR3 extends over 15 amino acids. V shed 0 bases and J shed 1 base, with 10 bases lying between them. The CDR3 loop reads CASSLAAVTSYEQYF. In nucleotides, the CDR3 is TGTGCCAGCAGCTTAGCGGCGGTGACTTCCTACGAGCAGTACTTC.

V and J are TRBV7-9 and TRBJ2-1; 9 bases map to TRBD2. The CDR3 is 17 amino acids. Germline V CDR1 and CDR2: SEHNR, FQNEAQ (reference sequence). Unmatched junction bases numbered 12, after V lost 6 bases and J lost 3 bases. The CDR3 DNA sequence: TGTGCCAGCAGATCATTACCCCGGACTAGCGACTACAATGAGCAGTTCTTC. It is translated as CASRSLPRTSDYNEQFF.

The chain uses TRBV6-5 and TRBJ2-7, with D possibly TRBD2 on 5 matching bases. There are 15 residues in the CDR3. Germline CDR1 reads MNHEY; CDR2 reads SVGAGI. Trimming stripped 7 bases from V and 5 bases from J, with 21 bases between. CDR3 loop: CASNPLGYPLNEQYF. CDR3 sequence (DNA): TGTGCCAGCAACCCACTAGGATATCCTTTGAACGAGCAGTACTTC.

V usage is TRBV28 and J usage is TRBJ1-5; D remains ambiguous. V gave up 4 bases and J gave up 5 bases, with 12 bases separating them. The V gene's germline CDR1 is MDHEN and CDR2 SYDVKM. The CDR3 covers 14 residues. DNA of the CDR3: TGTGCCAGCAGTTCCCCGGGAGACTATCAGCCCCAGCATTTT. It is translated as CASSSPGDYQPQHF. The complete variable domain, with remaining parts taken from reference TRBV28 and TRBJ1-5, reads DVKVTQSSRYLVKRTGEKVFLECVQDMDHENMFWYRQDPGLGLRLIYFSYDVKMKEKGDIPEGYSVSREKKERFSLILESASTNQTSMYLCASSSPGDYQPQHFGDGTRLSIL.